The entry that follows covers one TCR beta chain sequence. Its recognized antigen is unknown. Base-call qualities are not available, and no considerably larger clone is one nucleotide away. Libraries were prepared through 5' RACE. The instrument given in TCRdb is Illumina HiSeq 2000. Template switching introduced a universal primer binding site; the final cDNA contained a unique molecular identifier, enabling accurate counting of TCR cDNA molecules. Specific primers in the conserved constant-segment region were used to synthesize first-strand cDNA for the TCR alpha and beta chains. Each cDNA library was double barcoded, with a SMART-Mk sample barcode plus Illumina barcodes, to control for contamination. TruSeq adapter sequences, together with Illumina sample barcodes, were added in two successive PCR steps. TCR alpha and beta cDNA libraries were sequenced on the Illumina HiSeq platform with custom primers. Regarding the original processing steps: Raw reads were processed with MiGEC to extract unique molecular identifiers, and MiXCR was used to determine CDR3 positions. For each individual, recombination models were inferred using an EM algorithm with the repgenHMM and IGoR tools. Shared clonotype analysis was performed with the tcR package in R, normalizing sharing by the product of cloneset sizes. To study raw recombination free of thymic and clonal selection effects, out-of-frame nonproductive sequences were analyzed. Using fastp at Q25 and MiXCR, TCRdb reprocessed the public reads and kept productive beta chains. Every distinct CDR3 protein forms one entry, paired with its most common genes and DNA. Here the V and J calls rest on TCRdb's processing, not on the authors' analysis. For this sample the table gives 700,000 or so distinct CDR3 sequences, of which around 8.3% were detected only once. 0.85% to 1% of the sample is held by the ten biggest clonotypes.

Every donor was a healthy Caucasian. The twin cohort comprised three pairs of female monozygotic twins, all aged roughly 18 to 30 years. Peripheral blood mononuclear cells were used as the source from which RNA for TCR libraries was isolated. The data belong to a study of identical twins (TCRdb year 2016). Regarding the complete study: To test whether fetal clonotypes persist, the study used deep sequencing on TCR alpha and beta repertoires from monozygotic twins, unrelated adults of various ages, and cord blood. To rule out contamination, replicate twin experiments were performed at different times with different library preparation protocols. Study-wide conclusions, independent of this receptor: Compared with coincidental sharing between unrelated individuals, out-of-frame TCR alpha sequences shared between twins showed an excess of sequences with low generation probability. Invariant T cells such as MAIT and iNKT could partly confound zero-insertion analyses, though diverse VJ usage argued against this for most clonotypes. Excess twin sharing in beta out-of-frame sequences was weaker because fewer shared sequences lowered the signal-to-noise ratio. Fewer insertions were carried by abundant cord blood beta clonotypes; a weaker similar trend was observed in young adult naive repertoires, while no such trend was observed in memory repertoires. In monozygotic twins, recombination models systematically underestimated out-of-frame TCR alpha sharing, but the models matched the sharing seen between unrelated individuals. Conclusions relied on cross-sectional statistical analysis, since the same donors could not be followed over many years.

Separately, the same data were catalogued under a study of yellow fever vaccine responses in identical twins. As the second publication notes: According to the authors, the vaccine-induced T cell response in identical twins seemed to be partly convergent and partly specific to each individual. In the study, vaccine-responding T cell clones were precisely tracked in identical twins.

The clonotype was recovered from a woman aged 18-29 years in good health. Sequences were obtained from PBMCs.

The CDR3 in this case is CASSSLGGGGIRETQYF. The DNA sequence follows: TGTGCCAGCAGCTCGTTGGGCGGGGGGGGAATAAGAGAGACCCAGTACTTC. This receptor chain uses TRBV7-8 and TRBJ2-5, and 9 junctional nucleotides match TRBD2. According to the germline V gene, CDR1 reads SGHVS and CDR2 reads FQNEAQ. The CDR3 covers 17 residues, taking in both the cysteine and the phenylalanine. Only CDR3 DNA is held: 51 bases, read in frame from base 1. V is cut back by 4 bases and J by 4 bases, with 13 bases in the junction unmatched. This CDR3, with the reference TRBV7-8 and TRBJ2-5 proteins standing in past its ends, gives the full variable domain GAGVSQSPRYKVAKRGQDVALRCDPISGHVSLFWYQQALGQGPEFLTYFQNEAQLDKSGLPSDRFFAERPEGSVSTLKIQRTQQEDSAVYLCASSSLGGGGIRETQYFGPGTRLLVL.